Listed below are T cell receptor beta chains from one sample, sequenced in a study of blood T cell repertoires in COVID-19. The protocol was immunoSEQ multiplex PCR, while the TCRdb copy is restricted to in-frame clones and leaves out a portion. The data hold almost 500,000 clones, with 88% observed a single time. The sequenced material came from PBMCs or T cells enriched from blood (not recorded which). Receptors originate from a woman aged 60 to 75 who had recovered from COVID-19. CDR3s include the opening cysteine and the closing phenylalanine or tryptophan. D genes are given only for firm matches. Clone size, where shown, is once, few, many, or a class for clones that have expanded.

TRBD2,TRBJ2-1,TRBV7-8,.,TGTGCCAGCAGCCGAGAAGCGGGGGGGCCCGGGGAGCAGTTCTTC,CASSREAGGPGEQFF
TRBD1,TRBJ1-2,TRBV29-1,.,TGCAGCGTTGAGGGAGACAGGGTGGATGGCTACACCTTC,CSVEGDRVDGYTF
.,TRBJ1-1,TRBV5-1,.,TGCGCCAGCAGCGTAGACGGAGGGGCCATGAACACTGAAGCTTTCTTT,CASSVDGGAMNTEAFF
TRBD1,TRBJ2-3,TRBV6-5,.,TGTGCCAGCAGTCGGGACAGGGGGCGGACAGATACGCAGTATTTT,CASSRDRGRTDTQYF
.,TRBJ1-5,TRBV7-9,.,TGTGCCAGCAGTTGGGGGGGTAATCAGCCCCAGCATTTT,CASSWGGNQPQHF
.,TRBJ2-1,TRBV28,.,TGTGCCAGCAGCCGGGGCAATGAGCAGTTCTTC,CASSRGNEQFF
.,TRBJ1-5,TRBV6-5,.,TGTGCCAGCAGTATTCCAGGGGTTTATCAGCCCCAGCATTTT,CASSIPGVYQPQHF
.,TRBJ2-7,TRBV3-1/TRBV3-2,.,TGTGCCAGCAGACATGGGGGCTCGCAGGGATTCTACGAGCAGTACTTC,CASRHGGSQGFYEQYF
.,TRBJ1-2,TRBV29-1,.,TGCAGCGTTGCCCCAGGGTCCTTGGCTAACTATGGCTACACCTTC,CSVAPGSLANYGYTF
TRBD2,TRBJ2-2,TRBV5-8,.,TGTGCCAGCAGCCCCCGGGGGATAGCGGGGGGGGAGCTGTTTTTT,CASSPRGIAGGELFF
TRBD2,TRBJ2-7,TRBV7-6,few,TGTGCCAGCAGCTTAACTAGCGGGGGAGTTTCGCAGTACTTC,CASSLTSGGVSQYF
TRBD1,TRBJ2-7,TRBV5-1,.,TGCGCCAGCAGCTTGGTTTCGGGACAGGGGCCTCGAGAGCAGTACTTC,CASSLVSGQGPREQYF
TRBD1,TRBJ1-5,TRBV19,.,TGTGCCAGTAGTTTCAAGGACAGGGTGGCAGGACAGCCCCAGCATTTT,CASSFKDRVAGQPQHF
.,TRBJ1-5,TRBV3-1/TRBV3-2,.,TGTGCCAGCAGCCCGTCGGGGGGTCAGCCCCAGCATTTT,CASSPSGGQPQHF
.,TRBJ2-2,TRBV27,few,TGTGCCAGCAGGAAAGCGGGTCAAGGGGCCGGGGAGCTGTTTTTT,CASRKAGQGAGELFF
TRBD1,TRBJ2-7,TRBV30,.,TGTGCCTGGAGTCGGACAGGCTCATTTTCCTACGAGCAGTACTTC,CAWSRTGSFSYEQYF
.,TRBJ2-2,TRBV5-4,.,TGTGCCAGCAGCTCCCCCTTAAACACCGGGGAGCTGTTTTTT,CASSSPLNTGELFF
.,TRBJ1-1,TRBV6-5,.,TGTGCCAGCAGTTACTCGGGAGTGAGCAACACTGAAGCTTTCTTT,CASSYSGVSNTEAFF
.,TRBJ1-6,TRBV4-1,.,TGCGCCAGCAGCCCTCACTATACCTATAATTCACCCCTCCACTTT,CASSPHYTYNSPLHF
TRBD1,TRBJ1-5,TRBV11-3,.,TGTGCCAGCAGCTTATCGGGACAGGGGGAGTGTCAGAGCAATCAGCCCCAGCATTTT,CASSLSGQGECQSNQPQHF
TRBD1,TRBJ1-2,TRBV27,.,TGTGCCAGCAGTTCGACAGGGGGGGATGGCTACACCTTC,CASSSTGGDGYTF
.,TRBJ2-2,TRBV11-3,.,TGTGCCAGCAGCCCGGGATCCACCGGGGAGCTGTTTTTT,CASSPGSTGELFF
.,TRBJ1-4,TRBV29-1,.,TGCAGCGTTGGCGAGGGCGCGGTTGAAAAACTGTTTTTT,CSVGEGAVEKLFF
.,TRBJ2-2,TRBV2,.,TGTGCCAGCACTCAGGGCGCGAACACCGGGGAGCTGTTTTTT,CASTQGANTGELFF
TRBD2,TRBJ2-2,TRBV7-2,.,TGTGCCAGCAGCTTAAGTCTAGCGGGCACCGGGGAGCTGTTTTTT,CASSLSLAGTGELFF
.,TRBJ1-3,TRBV11-2,.,TGTGCCAGCAGCTCGGTCCTTGGAAACACCATATATTTT,CASSSVLGNTIYF
.,TRBJ2-3,TRBV3-1/TRBV3-2,.,TGTGCCAGCAGCAGTACAGGGAGCACAGATACGCAGTATTTT,CASSSTGSTDTQYF
TRBD1,TRBJ2-1,TRBV11-2,once,TGTGCCAGCAGCTTCTTCACAGGGGTGGATGAGCAGTTCTTC,CASSFFTGVDEQFF
.,TRBJ2-7,TRBV11-2,.,TGTGCCAGCAGCTTAGTTGCCCCCCAGGGGCCCTACGAGCAGTACTTC,CASSLVAPQGPYEQYF
.,TRBJ2-1,TRBV18,.,TGTGCCAGCTCCATAGGGGCTAGCGTTGACAATGAGCAGTTCTTC,CASSIGASVDNEQFF
.,TRBJ2-1,TRBV10-3,.,TGTGCCATCAGTGAGTCGAGGGGGGGGGCCAATGAGCAGTTCTTC,CAISESRGGANEQFF
TRBD1,TRBJ1-1,TRBV29-1,.,TGCAGCGCGATGGACAGGTTGAACACTGAAGCTTTCTTT,CSAMDRLNTEAFF